This passage covers 23 T cell receptor beta chains from one sample sequenced in a study of CD8+ T cells in alopecia areata. Treatment defined: oral pan-JAK inhibitor, 5-10 mg twice daily. In each case, RNA was isolated and then reverse transcribed into cDNA as the sequencing template. Data came from immunoSEQ multiplex PCR; TCRdb stores just in-frame clones and leaves some out. The sample lists about 160,000 clones; about 71% were seen once. The sequenced sample was CD4+ T cells sorted from blood, obtained at week 4, from a patient treated with tofacitinib. These receptors all stem from a human donor with alopecia areata.

The V and J genes are TRBV2 and TRBJ2-7; 7 positions match TRBD1. This CDR3 is built from 13 residues. The V gene's germline CDR1 is SNHLY and CDR2 FYNNEI. Trimming cost V 10 bases and J 3 bases; bases outside gene matches: 9. CDR3 residues: CAMSGTAHYEQYF. For the CDR3, the DNA is TGTGCCATGTCCGGGACAGCGCACTACGAGCAGTACTTC.

The chain couples TRBV11-2 to TRBJ1-6; TRBD1 matches at 7 bases. V lost 5 bases, J lost 2 bases, and 9 bases stayed unmatched. The CDR3 contains 17 residues. Per germline, CDR1 SGHAT and CDR2 FQNNGV. In DNA form, the CDR3 reads TGTGCCAGCAGCGGGCACAGGGGAGGAACCTATAATTCACCCCTCCACTTT. Its protein product is CASSGHRGGTYNSPLHF.

The chain joins TRBV11-2 to TRBJ2-5, with a weak D call TRBD2 (6 bases). Germline V gives CDR1 SGHAT, CDR2 FQNNGV. The V gene lost 9 bases and the J gene lost 7 bases, with 9 bases spanning the gap. This CDR3 region has 10 residues. In nucleotides, the CDR3 is TGTGCCAGGGTCGGGAGGACCCAGTACTTC. Amino acids: CARVGRTQYF.

The chain employs TRBV2 and TRBJ1-5; D is unclear. CDR1 SNHLY and CDR2 FYNNEI come from the germline V gene. The CDR3 runs to 13 residues. With 1 base removed from V and 10 bases from J, the gap between germline ends came to 11 bases. CDR3 in DNA: TGTGCCAGCAGTGAAGTTCGAGTAAAACCCCAGCATTTT. Its protein is CASSEVRVKPQHF.

The V and J genes are TRBV11-2 and TRBJ2-4, with D hard to call. Germline CDR1 SGHAT, CDR2 FQNNGV. V lost 0 bases and J 0 bases, leaving 15 bases between the germline ends. This CDR3 region has 18 residues. The chain's CDR3 is CASSLDRGRLLAKNIQYF. DNA of the CDR3: TGTGCCAGCAGCTTAGATCGAGGACGGCTTCTAGCCAAAAACATTCAGTACTTC.

The chain uses TRBV5-1 and TRBJ1-5; TRBD1 matches 8 bases. The germline CDR1 and CDR2 sequences are SGHRS and YFSETQ. CDR3 size: 13 residues. V dropped 2 bases and J dropped 7; count of bases not matched to a gene: 2. The CDR3 DNA sequence: TGCGCCAGCAGCTTACAGGGGGAACAGCCCCAGCATTTT. It specifies CASSLQGEQPQHF.

The genes are TRBV29-1 and TRBJ2-5; TRBD1 aligns across 7 bases. The CDR3 spans 11 residues. Germline-derived CDR1 and CDR2 are SQVTM and ANQGSEA. V lost 7 bases and J lost 5; bases outside the gene matches: 4. The CDR3: CSAIRGETQYF. The CDR3 DNA sequence: TGCAGCGCCATCAGGGGGGAGACCCAGTACTTC.

The gene calls are TRBV29-1 and TRBJ1-2; D is unclear. Between the trimmed V and J ends, which lost 6 bases and 4 bases, there was a span of 18 bases. Germline CDR1 reads SQVTM; CDR2 reads ANQGSEA. The CDR3 extends over 14 amino acids. CDR3 bases: TGCAGCGTCACGACTTTCCAAGACATCTATGGCTACACCTTC. Its protein product is CSVTTFQDIYGYTF.

The chain employs TRBV7-9 and TRBJ2-5; possibly TRBD1 for D (6 bases). Germline CDR1 is SEHNR and CDR2 is FQNEAQ (reference sequence). This CDR3 contains 14 residues. The V and J ends lost 5 bases and 0 bases respectively, with 10 bases between them. CDR3 sequence (DNA): TGTGCCAGCAGCCTCGACAGGTACCAAGAGACCCAGTACTTC. It translates to CASSLDRYQETQYF.

The chain recombines TRBV19 with TRBJ1-5; D gene uncertain. V was trimmed by 5 bases and J by 3 bases, leaving 8 bases between them. The V gene's germline CDR1 is LNHDA and CDR2 SQIVND (reference sequence). The CDR3 is 13 amino acids. The CDR3 DNA is TGTGCCAGTAGTGCCGGGATCAATCAGCCCCAGCATTTT. This encodes CASSAGINQPQHF.

This chain links TRBV30 with TRBJ1-4; D remains unclear. The CDR3 contains 15 residues. V shed 3 bases and J shed 6 bases, with 17 bases lying between them. The germline V gene encodes CDR1 GTSNPN and CDR2 SVGIG (reference sequence). This CDR3 reads CAWSHPRRGDEKLFF. CDR3 coding DNA: TGTGCCTGGAGCCACCCAAGACGCGGAGATGAAAAACTGTTTTTT.

This clone was counted a few times. The CDR3 DNA follows: TGTGCCAGTAGTTCGGAGGCTCTATCTGGAAACACCATATATTTT. Translated, it gives CASSSEALSGNTIYF. This rearrangement joins TRBV19 to TRBJ1-3; D is unresolved. The V end was cut by 5 bases, the J end by 1 base, with 12 bases between. This CDR3 is built from 15 residues. Per germline, CDR1 LNHDA and CDR2 SQIVND (reference sequence).

In its sample, this clone was seen once. The J gene is TRBJ2-1, the V gene TRBV5-1; 7 bases are a match to TRBD1. After removal of 4 bases from V and 4 bases from J, the junction contained 8 bases not matched to a gene. CDR3 length equals 15 residues. Per germline, CDR1 SGHRS and CDR2 YFSETQ. The DNA of the CDR3 is TGCGCCAGCAGCCCCACCTTGGGACAGTACAATGAGCAGTTCTTC. This gives the protein CASSPTLGQYNEQFF.

The V gene is TRBV5-1, the J gene TRBJ2-3; D ambiguous. Trimming removed 3 bases from V and 2 bases from J, with 7 bases in between. The CDR3 is made up of 13 amino acids. Germline CDR1 is SGHRS and CDR2 is YFSETQ. Here the CDR3 reads CASSSMATDTQYF. As DNA, the CDR3 is TGCGCCAGCAGCTCGATGGCCACAGATACGCAGTATTTT.

The chain recombines TRBV10-3 with TRBJ2-3; D remains unclear. CDR1 is ENHRY, CDR2 SYGVKD, per germline. Trimming removed 6 bases at V and 6 bases at J, with 10 bases between. This CDR3 has 12 amino acids. CDR3 nucleotide sequence: TGTGCCATCAGCGTTACGGCGGATACGCAGTATTTT. Protein sequence: CAISVTADTQYF.

This chain connects TRBV5-4 to TRBJ1-3; D gene uncertain. Germline V gives CDR1 SGHNT, CDR2 YYREEE (reference sequence). V was clipped by 4 bases and J by 0 bases, with 11 bases between them. This CDR3 comprises 15 residues. The CDR3 region has the DNA TGTGCCAGCAGCCAAACCACCAGCTCTGGAAACACCATATATTTT. It codes for CASSQTTSSGNTIYF.

The chain uses TRBV25-1 and TRBJ2-2; D not certain. Trimming cost V 3 bases and J 4 bases, with 9 bases left between them. Germline lookup yields CDR1 MGHDK and CDR2 SYGVNS. This CDR3 comprises 14 residues. CDR3 sequence (DNA): TGTGCCAGCAGTGATTACGGGTCCACCGGGGAGCTGTTTTTT. This encodes CASSDYGSTGELFF.

CDR3 loop: CASSLDGTVNTGELFF. CDR3 nucleotides: TGTGCCAGCAGCTTAGACGGGACGGTGAACACCGGGGAGCTGTTTTTT. The V gene is TRBV7-2, the J gene TRBJ2-2; D tentatively fits TRBD1 or TRBD2 (5 bases each). The CDR3 is made up of 16 amino acids. Trimming pared 1 base from V and 1 base from J, leaving 10 bases between. The germline CDR1 and CDR2 sequences are SGHTA and FQGNSA.

The chain employs TRBV20-1 and TRBJ2-1; TRBD2 is a possible D gene (6 bases). The CDR3 is 11 residues long. The germline CDR1 and CDR2 sequences are DFQATT and SNEGSKA (reference sequence). Trimming removed 4 bases from V and 10 bases from J, with 11 bases in between. The CDR3 sequence is CSAIAEGEQFF. The DNA of the CDR3 is TGCAGTGCTATTGCGGAGGGAGAGCAGTTCTTC.

V gene TRBV2 combines with J gene TRBJ1-6; D not certain. The CDR3 is 18 residues long. In germline, CDR1 is SNHLY, CDR2 FYNNEI. V was pared by 8 bases and J by 5 bases, with 25 bases between. The CDR3, as DNA: TGTGCCAGCCGGAGAGGACTATGGGTCGGGCAGAATAATTCACCCCTCCACTTT. It encodes CASRRGLWVGQNNSPLHF.

The J gene is TRBJ1-2, the V gene TRBV5-6; the D gene is possibly TRBD1 (5 bases). The CDR3 contains 13 residues. Per the germline V gene, CDR1 is SGHDT and CDR2 is YYEEEE. Trimming removed 2 bases at V and 6 bases at J, with 11 bases between. This chain's CDR3 is CASSFQGTHGYTF. CDR3 DNA sequence: TGTGCCAGCAGCTTTCAGGGTACTCATGGCTACACCTTC. The full variable domain, with the rest looked up from reference TRBV5-6 and TRBJ1-2, is DAGVTQSPTHLIKTRGQQVTLRCSPKSGHDTVSWYQQALGQGPQFIFQYYEEEERQRGNFPDRFSGHQFPNYSSELNVNALLLGDSALYLCASSFQGTHGYTFGSGTRLTVV.

CDR3 coding DNA: TGTGCCAGCAGTTACAGACATTCCTCTGGGGCCAACGTCCTGACTTTC. This sequence encodes CASSYRHSSGANVLTF. This chain uses TRBV6-6 with TRBJ2-6; D is undetermined. The CDR3 is 16 amino acids. Trimming cost V 2 bases and J 0 bases, with 8 bases left between them. Germline CDR1 MNHNY, CDR2 SVGAGI (reference sequence).

This rearrangement joins TRBV6-5 to TRBJ2-1, with 7 bases fitting TRBD1. In germline, CDR1 is MNHEY, CDR2 SVGAGI. Trimming took 2 bases from V and 7 from J; bases not matched to a gene: 8. This CDR3 contains 15 residues. CDR3 sequence (DNA): TGTGCCAGCAGTTACGTGGGGGCAGGGGGTAATGAGCAGTTCTTC. This translates into CASSYVGAGGNEQFF.